This T cell receptor (beta chain) was identified during a study of cytomegalovirus exposure and HLA in healthy donors. Concerning this clone: The antigen is not known.

Findings of the study overall: It was likely that a cluster of highly shared sequence variants was a sequencing artifact. Later analysis identified a missense DCLRE1C variant that was linked to TCR beta V- and J-gene trimming. Sequences of the TCR beta chain were said to predict the HLA-A and HLA-B alleles of most subjects accurately.

The length of the CDR3 is 15 residues. In germline, CDR1 is MDHEN, CDR2 SYDVKM. Trimming stripped 2 bases from V and 8 bases from J, with 15 bases between. The PCR had 60 Vbeta and 13 Jbeta primers. Per the authors' pipeline: Unique TCR beta chains totaled some 88 million in a later count, with roughly 11 million of them shared. Libraries were prepared by immunoSEQ multiplex PCR; TCRdb keeps only in-frame clonotypes and omits some of them. V, J and clone size are those of that table, while D and trimming were read from the DNA. Of 60,000 to 90,000 clones in the sample, about 70% were seen once. This TCR derives from a man aged 35 to 55 in good health and CMV-seropositive. V and J are TRBV28 and TRBJ1-4; D might be TRBD1 (5 bases). What was sequenced was PBMCs. This CDR3 is CASSLVAGLGEKLFF. The CDR3 coding sequence is TGTGCCAGCAGTTTAGTCGCAGGGTTGGGGGAAAAACTGTTTTTT.